These 18 T cell receptor beta chains originate from one sample sequenced in a study of a mutant IDH1 vaccine in newly diagnosed glioma. Time point defined: week 47, end of study. It was 300 ug of mutant IDH1 20-mer peptide that made up each vaccine dose, given with topical imiquimod. These receptors' targets are unknown. Measured with immunoSEQ multiplex PCR; TCRdb has only the in-frame clones, and not every one. This table has about 50,000 clones, 75% appearing once. Source: PBMCs, taken from a glioma patient whose treatment included an IDH1 peptide vaccine. The receptors here all came from a man between 45 and 60 years old with glioma.

The chain employs TRBV30 and TRBJ2-7; 7 positions match TRBD2. This CDR3 spans 14 amino acids. V lost 0 bases to trimming and J lost 3 bases; unmatched junction nucleotides: 5. CDR1 and CDR2 from the germline V gene are GTSNPN and SVGIG (reference sequence). Written as DNA, the CDR3 is TGTGCCTGGAGTGTACGGGGAGGGGTCTACGAGCAGTACTTC. This translates into CAWSVRGGVYEQYF.

V usage is TRBV5-1 and J usage is TRBJ2-6; the D is unclear. The ends were cut back, 2 bases at V and 2 bases at J, with 8 bases in the middle. Germline V lookup: CDR1 SGHRS, CDR2 YFSETQ. The CDR3 has 15 amino acids. CDR3 sequence reads: CASSLLQTGANVLTF. In nucleotides, the CDR3 is TGCGCCAGCAGCTTACTTCAGACTGGGGCCAACGTCCTGACTTTC.

This clone was detected only a few times. This chain connects TRBV11-3 to TRBJ2-7; D is ambiguous. Trimming removed 5 bases at V and 2 bases at J, with 16 bases between. Germline CDR1 is SGHNT and CDR2 is YENEEA. The CDR3 is made up of 15 amino acids. The CDR3 is CASSPSHYTPYEQYF. CDR3 coding DNA: TGTGCCAGCAGCCCCAGCCACTACACTCCCTACGAGCAGTACTTC.

This clone was observed a few times. V gene TRBV30 combines with J gene TRBJ1-5; D remains ambiguous. Germline V gene sequence: CDR1 GTSNPN, CDR2 SVGIG (reference sequence). This CDR3 has 13 residues. The V end was cut by 2 bases, the J end by 3 bases, with 8 bases between. The CDR3 is CAWSINHNQPQHF. The CDR3 DNA is TGTGCCTGGAGTATCAATCACAATCAGCCCCAGCATTTT.

This clone appeared once. The chain is built from TRBV9 and TRBJ1-4; the D is unclear. Germline values: CDR1 SGDLS, CDR2 YYNGEE. V was shortened by 2 bases and J by 0 bases, with 11 bases between the two germline ends. CDR3 length: 16 amino acids. CDR3 region: CASSVAPGATNEKLFF. The CDR3 DNA follows: TGTGCCAGCAGCGTCGCCCCGGGAGCAACTAATGAAAAACTGTTTTTT.

This chain links TRBV18 with TRBJ1-5; D gene unclear. The CDR3 has 13 residues. Germline CDR1 KGHSH, CDR2 LQKENI. Deletions cut 2 bases from V and 4 bases from J, with 6 bases between. DNA of the CDR3: TGTGCCAGCTCACCAACCCAGAATCAGCCCCAGCATTTT. Its protein is CASSPTQNQPQHF.

The rearrangement uses TRBV30 and TRBJ1-5; no clear D gene. Trimming removed 3 bases from V and 0 bases from J, with 6 bases in between. Germline V gene sequence: CDR1 GTSNPN, CDR2 SVGIG (reference sequence). There are 13 residues in the CDR3. The DNA of the CDR3 is TGTGCCTGGAGACAGAATAGCAATCAGCCCCAGCATTTT. This gives the protein CAWRQNSNQPQHF.

The chain is built from TRBV4-1 and TRBJ2-7; D gene uncertain. This CDR3 is 14 amino acids long. In germline, CDR1 is MGHRA, CDR2 YSYEKL. V shed 0 bases and J shed 4 bases, with 10 bases lying between them. CDR3: CASSQEGLGYEQYF. The CDR3 region has the DNA TGCGCCAGCAGCCAAGAGGGCCTGGGATACGAGCAGTACTTC.

V usage is TRBV4-1 and J usage is TRBJ2-1, with 13 bases aligning to TRBD2. V lost 2 bases and J lost 7; bases outside the gene matches: 2. CDR3 length equals 15 residues. Germline V gene sequence: CDR1 MGHRA, CDR2 YSYEKL. CDR3 bases: TGCGCCAGCAGCCAACAGACTAGCGGGGGGAATGAGCAGTTCTTC. It encodes CASSQQTSGGNEQFF.

This clone was picked up a small number of times. The V and J genes are TRBV5-8 and TRBJ1-1; no clear D. This CDR3 comprises 13 residues. The V end lost 2 bases, the J end lost 3 bases, and 8 bases lay between the germline ends. Germline V gene lookup returns CDR1 SGHTS and CDR2 YDEGEE. CDR3 loop: CASSLGGDTEAFF. The CDR3 DNA sequence: TGTGCCAGCAGCTTAGGCGGGGACACTGAAGCTTTCTTT.

The chain employs TRBV4-2 and TRBJ1-2; 10 bases map to TRBD1. V was pared by 0 bases and J by 2 bases, with 0 bases of the junction left unmatched. The CDR3 spans 15 residues. From germline, CDR1 is LGHNA and CDR2 YNFKEQ. CDR3: CASSQEGQGNYGYTF. DNA for the CDR3: TGTGCCAGCAGCCAAGAGGGACAGGGGAACTATGGCTACACCTTC.

For this clone: A junction boundary mismatches the germline segment, possibly from a read error. This chain links TRBV7-2 with TRBJ2-7; 9 positions match TRBD1. The length of the CDR3 is 13 residues. Per the germline V gene, CDR1 is SGHTA and CDR2 is FQGNSA. DNA of the CDR3: TGTGCCAGCAGCGCAGACCGGGACAGGGCCAATGAGTTC. This sequence encodes CASSADRDRANEF.

The chain joins TRBV5-6 to TRBJ1-2; D possibly corresponds to TRBD1 (5 bases). Trimming cost V 0 bases and J 5 bases, with 17 bases left between them. Germline CDR1 and CDR2: SGHDT and YYEEEE. This CDR3 comprises 16 residues. The CDR3 bases are TGTGCCAGCAGCTTGGCCAGGGCAGGGACCTTATATGGCTACACCTTC. This translates into CASSLARAGTLYGYTF.

V is TRBV6-1 and J is TRBJ1-1; no firm D call. Germline V gives CDR1 MNHNS, CDR2 SASEGT. The CDR3 consists of 14 residues. V was clipped by 2 bases and J by 1 base, with 8 bases between them. The DNA of the CDR3 is TGTGCCAGCAGTGAAAGAGGCAGGAACACTGAAGCTTTCTTT. Amino acids: CASSERGRNTEAFF.

The chain recombines TRBV7-9 with TRBJ2-1, with 11 bases matching TRBD1. The CDR3 extends over 15 amino acids. With V trimmed by 5 bases and J by 5 bases, 5 bases remained unmatched. CDR1 SEHNR and CDR2 FQNEAQ come from the germline V gene (reference sequence). Here the CDR3 DNA reads TGTGCCAGCAGCATCGGACAGGGGGCGCACAATGAGCAGTTCTTC. It encodes CASSIGQGAHNEQFF.

The chain has TRBV4-1 and TRBJ2-5, with D possibly being TRBD1 (5 bases). Germline CDR1 reads MGHRA; CDR2 reads YSYEKL. The CDR3 is 13 amino acids. Trimming removed 9 bases at V and 11 bases at J, with 22 bases between. CDR3 in amino acids: CASRATETTQQYF. DNA of the CDR3: TGCGCCAGTCGAGCGACAGAAACTACGCAGCAGTACTTC.

This chain links TRBV5-4 with TRBJ1-2, with D maybe TRBD1 (6 bases). CDR3 size: 15 residues. Trimming left V 4 bases short and J 8 bases short, with 21 bases between. Germline V gives CDR1 SGHNT, CDR2 YYREEE (reference sequence). CDR3 region: CASSQTAEGGGGYTF. DNA for the CDR3: TGTGCCAGCAGCCAGACAGCGGAGGGGGGAGGAGGCTACACCTTC.

This clone was seen only once. The gene calls are TRBV6-1 and TRBJ2-5; the match to TRBD1 covers 8 bases. The germline gives CDR1 MNHNS, CDR2 SASEGT. V trimming: 0 bases; J trimming: 4 bases; junction bases outside the gene matches: 13. The CDR3 totals 18 residues. The CDR3 coding sequence is TGTGCCAGCAGTGAAGCGCTCCAGGGGGCGGCCGTTCGAGAGACCCAGTACTTC. It specifies CASSEALQGAAVRETQYF.